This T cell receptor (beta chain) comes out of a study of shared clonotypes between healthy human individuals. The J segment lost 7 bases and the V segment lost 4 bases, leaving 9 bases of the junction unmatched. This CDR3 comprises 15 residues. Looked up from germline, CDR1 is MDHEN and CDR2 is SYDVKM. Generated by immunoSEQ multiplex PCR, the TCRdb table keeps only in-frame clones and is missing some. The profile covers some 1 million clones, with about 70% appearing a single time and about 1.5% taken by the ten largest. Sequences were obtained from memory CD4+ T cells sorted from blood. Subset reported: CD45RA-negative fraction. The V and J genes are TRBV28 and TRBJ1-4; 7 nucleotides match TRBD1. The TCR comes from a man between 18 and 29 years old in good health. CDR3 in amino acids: CASSYEQGSTEKLFF. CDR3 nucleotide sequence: TGTGCCAGCAGTTATGAACAGGGGTCGACTGAAAAACTGTTTTTT.